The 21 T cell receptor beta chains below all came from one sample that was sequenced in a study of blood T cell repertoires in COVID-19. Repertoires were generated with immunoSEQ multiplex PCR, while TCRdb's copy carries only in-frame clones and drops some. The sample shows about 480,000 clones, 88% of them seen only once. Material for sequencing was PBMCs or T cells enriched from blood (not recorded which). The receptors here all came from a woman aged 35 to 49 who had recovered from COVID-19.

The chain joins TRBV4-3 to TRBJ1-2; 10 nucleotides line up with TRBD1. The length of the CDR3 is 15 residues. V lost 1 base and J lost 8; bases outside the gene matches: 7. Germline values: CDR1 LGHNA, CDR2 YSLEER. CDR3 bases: TGCGCCAGCAGCCAAGCGAGACAGGGGGCGGGGGGCTACACCTTC. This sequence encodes CASSQARQGAGGYTF.

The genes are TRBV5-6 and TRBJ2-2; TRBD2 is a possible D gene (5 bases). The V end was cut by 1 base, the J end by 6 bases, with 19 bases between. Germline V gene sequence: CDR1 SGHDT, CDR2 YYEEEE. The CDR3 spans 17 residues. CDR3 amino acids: CASSLLKGGGSAGELFF. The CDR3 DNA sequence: TGTGCCAGCAGCTTGCTAAAGGGTGGTGGGAGTGCCGGGGAGCTGTTTTTT.

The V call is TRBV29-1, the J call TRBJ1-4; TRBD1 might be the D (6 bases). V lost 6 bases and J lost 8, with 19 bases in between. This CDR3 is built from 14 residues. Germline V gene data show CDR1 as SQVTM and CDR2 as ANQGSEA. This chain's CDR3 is CSVHRVDRGEKLFF. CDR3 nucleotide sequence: TGCAGCGTGCACAGGGTCGACCGTGGGGAAAAACTGTTTTTT.

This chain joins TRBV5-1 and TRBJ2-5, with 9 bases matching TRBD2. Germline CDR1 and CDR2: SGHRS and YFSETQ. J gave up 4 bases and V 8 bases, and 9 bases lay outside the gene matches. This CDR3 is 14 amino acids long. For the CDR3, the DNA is TGCGCCAGTACGGCGCTAGCGGGACGAGAGACCCAGTACTTC. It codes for CASTALAGRETQYF. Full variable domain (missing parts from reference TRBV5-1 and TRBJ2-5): KAGVTQTPRYLIKTRGQQVTLSCSPISGHRSVSWYQQTPGQGLQFLFEYFSETQRNKGNFPGRFSGRQFSNSRSEMNVSTLELGDSALYLCASTALAGRETQYFGPGTRLLVL.

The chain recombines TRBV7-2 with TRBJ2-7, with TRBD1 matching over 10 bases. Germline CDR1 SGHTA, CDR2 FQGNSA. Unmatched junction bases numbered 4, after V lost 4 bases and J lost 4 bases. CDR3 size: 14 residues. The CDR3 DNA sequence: TGTGCCAGCAGCTGGGACAGGGGAAGTTACGAGCAGTACTTC. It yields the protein CASSWDRGSYEQYF.

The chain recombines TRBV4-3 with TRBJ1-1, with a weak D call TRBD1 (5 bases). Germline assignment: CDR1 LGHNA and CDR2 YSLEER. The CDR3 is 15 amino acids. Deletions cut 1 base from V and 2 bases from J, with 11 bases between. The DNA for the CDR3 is TGCGCCAGCAGCCAAGGGGGGGTCGGCAACACTGAAGCTTTCTTT. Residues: CASSQGGVGNTEAFF.

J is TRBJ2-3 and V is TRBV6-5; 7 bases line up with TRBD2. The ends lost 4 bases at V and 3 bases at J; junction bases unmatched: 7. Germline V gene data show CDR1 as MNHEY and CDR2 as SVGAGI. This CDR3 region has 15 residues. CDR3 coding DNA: TGTGCCAGCAGTTCCTGGGGAGGGCGGACAGATACGCAGTATTTT. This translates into CASSSWGGRTDTQYF.

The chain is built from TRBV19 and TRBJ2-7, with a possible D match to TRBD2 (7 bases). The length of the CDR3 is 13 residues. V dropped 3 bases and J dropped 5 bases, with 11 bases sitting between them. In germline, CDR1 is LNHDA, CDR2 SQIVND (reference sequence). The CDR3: CASSIGGQDEQYF. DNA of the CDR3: TGTGCCAGTAGTATCGGGGGGCAGGACGAGCAGTACTTC.

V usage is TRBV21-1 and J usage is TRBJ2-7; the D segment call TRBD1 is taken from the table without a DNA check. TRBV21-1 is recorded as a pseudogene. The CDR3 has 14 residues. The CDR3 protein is CASSKRDRGYEQYF. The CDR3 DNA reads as TGTGCCAGCAGCAAGAGGGACAGGGGCTACGAGCAGTACTTC.

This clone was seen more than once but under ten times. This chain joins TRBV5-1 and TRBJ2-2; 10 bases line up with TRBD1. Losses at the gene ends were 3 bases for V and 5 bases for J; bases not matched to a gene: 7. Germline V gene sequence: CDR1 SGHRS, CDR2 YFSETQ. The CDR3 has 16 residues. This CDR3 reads CASSSDRGPWTGELFF. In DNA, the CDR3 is TGCGCCAGCAGCTCAGACAGGGGGCCATGGACCGGGGAGCTGTTTTTT.

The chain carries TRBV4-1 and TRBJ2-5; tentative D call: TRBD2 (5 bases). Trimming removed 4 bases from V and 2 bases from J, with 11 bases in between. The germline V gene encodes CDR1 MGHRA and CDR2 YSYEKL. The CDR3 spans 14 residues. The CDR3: CASSRDRGQETQYF. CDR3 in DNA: TGCGCCAGCAGCCGCGACCGGGGACAAGAGACCCAGTACTTC.

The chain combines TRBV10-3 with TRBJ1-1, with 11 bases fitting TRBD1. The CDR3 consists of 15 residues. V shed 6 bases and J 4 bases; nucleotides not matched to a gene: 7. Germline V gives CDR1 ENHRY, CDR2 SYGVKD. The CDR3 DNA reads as TGTGCCATCAGCGCACCGGGACAGGGGGGCACTGAAGCTTTCTTT. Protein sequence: CAISAPGQGGTEAFF.

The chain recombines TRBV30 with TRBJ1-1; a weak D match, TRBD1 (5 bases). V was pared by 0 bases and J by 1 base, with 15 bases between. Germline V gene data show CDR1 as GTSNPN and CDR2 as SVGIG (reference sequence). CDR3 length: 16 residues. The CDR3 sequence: CAWSVGRQGWNTEAFF. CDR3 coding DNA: TGTGCCTGGAGTGTAGGGCGGCAGGGTTGGAACACTGAAGCTTTCTTT.

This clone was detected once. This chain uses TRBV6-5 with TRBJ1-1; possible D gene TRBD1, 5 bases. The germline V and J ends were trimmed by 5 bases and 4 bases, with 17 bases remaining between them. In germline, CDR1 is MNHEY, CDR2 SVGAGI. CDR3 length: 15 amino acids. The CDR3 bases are TGTGCCAGCAGTCCTGCGGGGCTGGCGCTCACTGAAGCTTTCTTT. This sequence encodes CASSPAGLALTEAFF.

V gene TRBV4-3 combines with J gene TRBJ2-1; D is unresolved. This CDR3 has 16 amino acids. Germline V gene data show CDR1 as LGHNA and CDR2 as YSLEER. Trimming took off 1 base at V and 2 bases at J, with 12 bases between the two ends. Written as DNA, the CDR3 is TGCGCCAGCAGCCAAGGTCGGAATCTAGCCTACAATGAGCAGTTCTTC. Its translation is CASSQGRNLAYNEQFF.

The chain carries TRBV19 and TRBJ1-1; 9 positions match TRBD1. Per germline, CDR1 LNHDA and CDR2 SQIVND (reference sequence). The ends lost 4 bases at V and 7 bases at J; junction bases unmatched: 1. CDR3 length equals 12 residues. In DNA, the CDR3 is TGTGCCAGTAGTAGACAGGGGGGTGAAGCTTTCTTT. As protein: CASSRQGGEAFF.

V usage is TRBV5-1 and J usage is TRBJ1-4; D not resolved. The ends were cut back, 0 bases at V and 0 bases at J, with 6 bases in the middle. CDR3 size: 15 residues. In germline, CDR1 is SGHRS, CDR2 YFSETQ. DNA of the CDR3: TGCGCCAGCAGCTTGGAGAGAGCAACTAATGAAAAACTGTTTTTT. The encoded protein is CASSLERATNEKLFF.

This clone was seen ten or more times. The CDR3 nucleotides read TGTGCCAGCAGCTTCCCGGACGGGACAGGAGACTACGAGCAGTACTTC. It is translated as CASSFPDGTGDYEQYF. The chain recombines TRBV7-9 with TRBJ2-7, with 8 positions matching TRBD1. V lost 3 bases to trimming and J lost 3 bases; unmatched junction nucleotides: 10. Germline V gives CDR1 SEHNR, CDR2 FQNEAQ (reference sequence). There are 16 residues in the CDR3.

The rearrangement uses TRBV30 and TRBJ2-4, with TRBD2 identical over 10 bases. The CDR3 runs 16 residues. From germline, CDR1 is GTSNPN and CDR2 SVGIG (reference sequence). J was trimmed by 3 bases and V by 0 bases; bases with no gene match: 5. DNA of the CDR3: TGTGCCTGGAGTGTACGGGAGCGGGAGGGCAAAAACATTCAGTACTTC. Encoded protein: CAWSVREREGKNIQYF.

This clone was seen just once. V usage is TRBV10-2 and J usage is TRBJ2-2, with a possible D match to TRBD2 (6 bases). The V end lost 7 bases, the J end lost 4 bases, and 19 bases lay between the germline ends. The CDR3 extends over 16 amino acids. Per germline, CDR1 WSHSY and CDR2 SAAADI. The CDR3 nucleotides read TGCGCCAGCACCCGATTCCTTGCGGGGATCACCGGGGAGCTGTTTTTT. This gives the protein CASTRFLAGITGELFF.

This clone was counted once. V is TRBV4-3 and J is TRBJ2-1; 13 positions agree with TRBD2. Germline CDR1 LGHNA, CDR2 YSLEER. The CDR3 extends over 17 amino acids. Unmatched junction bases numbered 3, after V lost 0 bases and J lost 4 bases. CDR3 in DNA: TGCGCCAGCAGCCAAGATGGGACTAGCGGGAATTACAATGAGCAGTTCTTC. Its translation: CASSQDGTSGNYNEQFF.